Listed below are T cell receptor beta chains from one sample, sequenced in a study of T cell responses to AZD1222 COVID-19 vaccine. TCRdb keeps only in-frame clones here, not all; method: immunoSEQ multiplex PCR. The sample holds approximately 100,000 clones, 90% seen once. The sequencing here drew on peripheral blood, taken on day 0 of AZD1222 vaccination. These TCRs come from an adult in good health. Both conserved end residues are part of each CDR3. Clone size is shown for a subset of rows, as once, few, many or a class of expanded clone.

TRBJ1-3 | TRBV2 | NA | 14 | CASLRGSSGNTIYF
TRBJ2-2 | TRBV5-4 | NA | 15 | CASRAGTHNTGELFF
TRBJ1-1 | TRBV6-5 | NA | 12 | CASSRGTGEAFF
TRBJ1-5 | TRBV6-5 | once | 14 | CASKPPRQDEPQHF
TRBJ1-2 | TRBV9 | NA | 15 | CASSVESRGQAGYTF
TRBJ1-1 | TRBV7-2 | NA | 15 | CASSPQQGVATEAFF
TRBJ1-1 | TRBV11-2 | NA | 12 | CASRYRGFEAFF
TRBJ2-1 | TRBV5-8 | NA | 14 | CASSLATGYNEQFF
TRBJ1-1 | TRBV27 | NA | 12 | CASSGGTGQAFF
TRBJ1-2 | TRBV28 | NA | 13 | CASSLSRTYGYTF
TRBJ2-2 | TRBV14 | few | 13 | CASSLGQLGELFF
TRBJ1-2 | TRBV30 | NA | 11 | CAWMWGYGYTF
TRBJ2-3 | TRBV30 | once | 14 | CAWSVGQATDTQYF
TRBJ2-5 | TRBV23-1 | NA | 14 | CASSDRPDPETQYF
TRBJ2-3 | TRBV6-1 | NA | 15 | CASSEVASSTDTQYF
TRBJ2-2 | TRBV29-1 | NA | 16 | CSVEGLTGTDTGELFF
TRBJ1-1 | TRBV12-3/TRBV12-4 | NA | 12 | CASSHDSTEAFF
TRBJ1-1 | TRBV19 | NA | 13 | CATQLDRGTEAFF
TRBJ1-2 | TRBV7-2 | NA | 13 | CASSSGGRGGYTF
TRBJ1-6 | TRBV9 | NA | 14 | CASSGTGLRSPLHF
TRBJ1-5 | TRBV6-5 | NA | 13 | CASTQQGYQPQHF
TRBJ1-1 | TRBV19 | NA | 12 | CASSIEGTEAFF
TRBJ1-1 | TRBV19 | NA | 15 | CAPIRGARVNTEAFF
TRBJ1-4 | TRBV2 | few | 16 | CASSDRSTGINEKLFF
TRBJ2-1 | TRBV15 | NA | 14 | CATSRDLSGNEQFF
TRBJ2-1 | TRBV24-1 | NA | 13 | CATSDGGGDEQFF
TRBJ1-1 | TRBV6-5 | once | 14 | CASSYSTGVTEAFF
TRBJ1-1 | TRBV6-5 | NA | 16 | CASSYSSGEANTEAFF
TRBJ1-5 | TRBV5-1 | NA | 23 | CASRSLSGILNCGASWGNQPQHF
TRBJ2-2 | TRBV19 | NA | 13 | CASRRTDTGELFF
TRBJ1-1 | TRBV28 | once | 13 | CASNRGPNTEAFF
TRBJ1-1 | TRBV6-5 | NA | 11 | CASSYSGEAFF
TRBJ2-5 | TRBV7-9 | NA | 11 | CASRLGETQYF
TRBJ2-7 | TRBV2 | NA | 13 | CASSGHPRDEQYF
TRBJ2-7 | TRBV7-3 | NA | 13 | CASSFSGGDEQYF
TRBJ2-3 | TRBV19 | NA | 15 | CASSPGRRGKDTQYF
TRBJ1-5 | TRBV2 | NA | 14 | CASSDRAGNQPQHF
TRBJ2-5 | TRBV12-5 | NA | 17 | CASARIEVPGGGETQYF
TRBJ2-2 | TRBV5-1 | few | 15 | CASSSHTGYTGELFF
TRBJ1-1 | TRBV9 | NA | 13 | CASSGTGETEAFF
TRBJ1-6 | TRBV4-1 | NA | 17 | CASSQGESGRGNSPLHF